The 27 T cell receptor beta chains below all came from one sample that was sequenced in a study of T cell responses to AZD1222 COVID-19 vaccine (TCRdb year 2021). The receptor library was made with the immunoSEQ multiplex PCR assay. This is the immuneACCESS table as TCRdb keeps it, with only in-frame sequences that have V and J called. A part of the clones is gone; compared with another copy, unresolved V genes explain less than half, and the rest is unexplained. The sample records 100,000 or so clones, roughly 90% of which are singletons. The ten largest clones capture roughly 2.7% of the sample. In light of the paper, this sample's time point label describes: baseline before first vaccination. The sample here was peripheral blood, taken on day 0 of AZD1222 vaccination. Receptors originate from an adult in good health.

The chain is built from TRBV7-2 and TRBJ1-1; possibly TRBD1 for D (5 bases). The germline V and J ends were trimmed by 5 bases and 11 bases, with 15 bases remaining between them. The CDR3 contains 12 residues. Germline CDR1 reads SGHTA; CDR2 reads FQGNSA. CDR3 sequence reads: CASSVDRGLAFF. The CDR3 DNA sequence: TGTGCCAGCAGCGTCGACCGGGGCCTTGCTTTCTTT.

The V and J genes are TRBV5-6 and TRBJ1-2; 8 bases map to TRBD1. V lost 4 bases to trimming and J lost 8 bases; unmatched junction nucleotides: 16. The CDR3 is 16 amino acids. Germline lookup yields CDR1 SGHDT and CDR2 YYEEEE. CDR3: CASSPQPGQGARGYTF. The CDR3 nucleotides read TGTGCCAGCAGCCCGCAACCAGGCCAGGGGGCGAGGGGCTACACCTTC.

CDR3 sequence: CASRSRTSENNEQFF. CDR3 sequence (DNA): TGTGCCAGCAGGTCCAGGACTAGCGAGAACAATGAGCAGTTCTTC. The rearrangement joins TRBV6-5 to TRBJ2-1; 9 positions match TRBD2. The V segment lost 6 bases and the J segment 5 bases; nucleotides outside the gene matches: 8. The CDR3 sequence is 15 residues long. Per germline, CDR1 MNHEY and CDR2 SVGAGI.

The chain carries TRBV10-1 and TRBJ1-1; no clear D gene. CDR1 is WNHNN and CDR2 is SYGVQD in the germline V gene (reference sequence). The V gene lost 5 bases and the J gene lost 10 bases, with 11 bases spanning the gap. This CDR3 comprises 11 residues. The CDR3 DNA follows: TGCGCCAGCAGTTCGAGTGGGGTAGCTTTCTTT. The encoded protein is CASSSSGVAFF.

This clone was counted once. This sequence joins TRBV20-1 and TRBJ2-1, with 10 bases fitting TRBD2. CDR1 and CDR2 from the germline V gene are DFQATT and SNEGSKA (reference sequence). The V segment lost 3 bases and the J segment 0 bases; nucleotides outside the gene matches: 8. There are 17 residues in the CDR3. CDR3 amino acids: CSASGASGGPSYNEQFF. In DNA form, the CDR3 reads TGCAGTGCTAGTGGGGCTAGCGGGGGCCCCTCCTACAATGAGCAGTTCTTC.

Here the CDR3 DNA reads TGTGCCAGCAGTGGTGCGACCTCTGGGGCCAACGTCCTGACTTTC. This translates into CASSGATSGANVLTF. The J gene is TRBJ2-6, the V gene TRBV2; D uncertain. Germline values: CDR1 SNHLY, CDR2 FYNNEI. CDR3 length equals 15 residues. Trimming pared 4 bases from V and 0 bases from J, leaving 7 bases between. The full variable domain, rest sourced from reference TRBV2 and TRBJ2-6, is EPEVTQTPSHQVTQMGQEVILRCVPISNHLYFYWYRQILGQKVEFLVSFYNNEISEKSEIFDDQFSVERPDGSNFTLKIRSTKLEDSAMYFCASSGATSGANVLTFGAGSRLTVL.

A remark on this clone: The junction departs from the called germline gene at one end, perhaps through a read error. The rearrangement joins TRBV7-7 to TRBJ2-1; D may be TRBD2 (5 bases). Per the germline V gene, CDR1 is SSHAT and CDR2 is FNYEAQ (reference sequence). CDR3 length equals 13 residues. Here the CDR3 reads CASSLAEGGEQFF. In DNA, the CDR3 is TGTGCTAGCAGCTTGGCCGAGGGCGGCGAGCAGTTCTTC.

This chain uses TRBV12-2 with TRBJ2-2; TRBD2 is taken as the D call from the table, unchecked against the DNA. TRBV12-2 is deemed a pseudogene. The CDR3 length is 16 residues. The CDR3 is CASRLGLAGNTGELFF. The CDR3 DNA sequence: TGTGCAAGTCGCCTCGGACTAGCGGGCAACACCGGGGAGCTGTTTTTT.

The gene calls are TRBV4-1 and TRBJ1-1; D gene uncertain. The germline V and J ends were trimmed by 3 bases and 0 bases, with 11 bases remaining between them. There are 15 residues in the CDR3. Germline V gives CDR1 MGHRA, CDR2 YSYEKL. The CDR3 reads CASSQAGSVNTEAFF. Here the CDR3 DNA reads TGCGCCAGCAGCCAGGCCGGGTCGGTGAACACTGAAGCTTTCTTT.

The rearrangement joins TRBV19 to TRBJ1-6, with no clear D. Trimming took off 5 bases at V and 5 bases at J, with 4 bases between the two ends. CDR3 length: 12 residues. In germline, CDR1 is LNHDA, CDR2 SQIVND (reference sequence). CDR3 amino acids: CASSLDNSPLHF. In DNA form, the CDR3 reads TGTGCCAGTAGTCTGGATAATTCACCCCTCCACTTT.

The V call is TRBV2, the J call TRBJ2-1; the D call may be TRBD1 or TRBD2 (5 bases each). The CDR3 extends over 16 amino acids. Trimming stripped 6 bases from V and 2 bases from J, with 17 bases between. Germline V gene data show CDR1 as SNHLY and CDR2 as FYNNEI. DNA for the CDR3: TGTGCCAGCAGGGAACCGGGACCCTACACCTACAATGAGCAGTTCTTC. This sequence encodes CASREPGPYTYNEQFF.

The V call is TRBV25-1, the J call TRBJ2-7; perhaps TRBD1 as D (5 bases). Trimming stripped 3 bases from V and 2 bases from J, with 11 bases between. This CDR3 has 14 residues. Germline CDR1 MGHDK, CDR2 SYGVNS. CDR3 protein: CASSDGHTAYEQYF. The CDR3 DNA reads TGTGCCAGCAGTGACGGACACACAGCCTACGAGCAGTACTTC.

The chain has TRBV29-1 and TRBJ1-2; perhaps TRBD1 as D (6 bases). Germline V gives CDR1 SQVTM, CDR2 ANQGSEA. V gave up 3 bases and J gave up 8 bases, with 19 bases separating them. The CDR3 totals 14 residues. This CDR3 is CSVEDLGGSRGYTF. As DNA, the CDR3 is TGCAGCGTTGAGGACCTGGGGGGCTCGAGAGGCTACACCTTC. Using reference TRBV29-1 and TRBJ1-2 for the parts outside the CDR3, the full variable domain is SAVISQKPSRDICQRGTSLTIQCQVDSQVTMMFWYRQQPGQSLTLIATANQGSEATYESGFVIDKFPISRPNLTFSTLTVSNMSPEDSSIYLCSVEDLGGSRGYTFGSGTRLTVV.

This clone appeared a single time. The V and J genes are TRBV19 and TRBJ2-1; 8 positions agree with TRBD2. The V gene's germline CDR1 is LNHDA and CDR2 SQIVND (reference sequence). The CDR3 totals 13 residues. Trimming at V came to 3 bases and at J to 14 bases, leaving 9 bases not matched to a gene. In nucleotides, the CDR3 is TGTGCCAGTAGTATGGTATCCGGGAGGGCGGAGTTCTTC. The encoded protein is CASSMVSGRAEFF. Using reference TRBV19 and TRBJ2-1 for the parts outside the CDR3, the full variable domain is DGGITQSPKYLFRKEGQNVTLSCEQNLNHDAMYWYRQDPGQGLRLIYYSQIVNDFQKGDIAEGYSVSREKKESFPLTVTSAQKNPTAFYLCASSMVSGRAEFFGPGTRLTVL.

The chain has TRBV7-9 and TRBJ1-2; D is ambiguous. The ends were cut back, 1 base at V and 7 bases at J, with 4 bases in the middle. This CDR3 spans 11 amino acids. Germline CDR1 reads SEHNR; CDR2 reads FQNEAQ (reference sequence). The CDR3 here is CASSLEAGYTF. In DNA form, the CDR3 reads TGTGCCAGCAGCTTAGAGGCTGGCTACACCTTC.

J is TRBJ2-7 and V is TRBV7-2; 9 bases fit TRBD1. Germline values: CDR1 SGHTA, CDR2 FQGNSA. The CDR3 is 17 residues long. With 1 base clipped from V and 2 bases from J, the junction kept 9 bases outside the gene matches. CDR3 in amino acids: CASSLVAGTGLPYEQYF. CDR3 nucleotides: TGTGCCAGCAGCTTAGTGGCCGGGACAGGGTTACCCTACGAGCAGTACTTC.

V gene TRBV5-1 combines with J gene TRBJ1-1; D is undetermined. Deletions cut 4 bases from V and 5 bases from J, with 15 bases between. Germline V gene data show CDR1 as SGHRS and CDR2 as YFSETQ. This CDR3 spans 14 amino acids. The CDR3 region has the DNA TGCGCCAGCAGCCCACCGAGGGTTGATACTGAAGCTTTCTTT. Residues: CASSPPRVDTEAFF.

This chain uses TRBV5-5 with TRBJ1-4; no firm D call. The germline CDR1 and CDR2 sequences are SGHKS and YYEKEE (reference sequence). V shed 0 bases and J shed 8 bases, with 11 bases lying between them. The CDR3 length is 14 residues. CDR3 protein: CASSLGSGKEKLFF. Written as DNA, the CDR3 is TGTGCCAGCAGCTTGGGCTCGGGCAAGGAAAAACTGTTTTTT.

This clone has a handful of counts. J is TRBJ1-6 and V is TRBV2; D ambiguous. Looked up from germline, CDR1 is SNHLY and CDR2 is FYNNEI. This CDR3 has 12 amino acids. V shed 6 bases and J shed 10 bases, with 10 bases lying between them. DNA for the CDR3: TGTGCCAGCAGCGACCCCAGGTCACCCCTCCACTTT. Translation: CASSDPRSPLHF.

The genes are TRBV27 and TRBJ2-7; a weak D match, TRBD1 (5 bases). Germline CDR1 MNHEY, CDR2 SMNVEV (reference sequence). With 5 bases removed from V and 4 bases from J, the gap between germline ends came to 9 bases. The CDR3 totals 12 residues. CDR3 sequence (DNA): TGTGCCAGCAGTCCTACAGGTTACGAGCAGTACTTC. Translation: CASSPTGYEQYF.

The J gene is TRBJ1-1, the V gene TRBV28, with D possibly being TRBD1 (5 bases). Trimming left V 3 bases short and J 8 bases short, with 10 bases between. Per the germline V gene, CDR1 is MDHEN and CDR2 is SYDVKM. The CDR3 has 12 residues. CDR3 DNA sequence: TGTGCCAGCAGTTTCTTGCAGGGCGAAGCTTTCTTT. Protein sequence: CASSFLQGEAFF.

The chain uses TRBV4-1 and TRBJ2-2, with TRBD2 identical over 9 bases. V shed 5 bases and J 3 bases; nucleotides not matched to a gene: 13. The germline gives CDR1 MGHRA, CDR2 YSYEKL. The CDR3 extends over 18 amino acids. DNA for the CDR3: TGCGCCAGCAGCGCCCTAATGGGACTAGCAGTTTACACCGGGGAGCTGTTTTTT. Translated: CASSALMGLAVYTGELFF.

The chain joins TRBV3-1 (or the pseudogene TRBV3-2) to TRBJ2-7; 9 bases map to TRBD1. Germline CDR1 reads LGHDT; CDR2 reads YNNKEL (reference sequence). The length of the CDR3 is 14 residues. V lost 5 bases to trimming and J lost 4 bases; unmatched junction nucleotides: 6. The CDR3 protein is CASSKQGATYEQYF. CDR3 DNA: TGTGCCAGCAGCAAACAGGGGGCCACTTACGAGCAGTACTTC.

This rearrangement joins TRBV10-3 to TRBJ1-2; D unresolved. Germline values: CDR1 ENHRY, CDR2 SYGVKD. The CDR3 extends over 17 amino acids. The V end was cut by 7 bases, the J end by 1 base, with 22 bases between. In nucleotides, the CDR3 is TGTGCCATCACGAACCAACTAGACCCAGTCAGTAACTATGGCTACACCTTC. It yields the protein CAITNQLDPVSNYGYTF.

This chain links TRBV2 with TRBJ2-5; no clear D gene. The V gene lost 6 bases and the J gene lost 2 bases, with 7 bases spanning the gap. CDR1 is SNHLY and CDR2 is FYNNEI in the germline V gene. The CDR3 runs to 12 residues. The chain's CDR3 is CASSREQETQYF. The CDR3 DNA is TGTGCCAGCAGCCGAGAGCAAGAGACCCAGTACTTC.

Concerning this clone itself: Other DNA sequences in the same sample also yield this CDR3. The chain combines TRBV4-3 with TRBJ2-7, with TRBD2 as a possible D gene (5 bases). The length of the CDR3 is 13 residues. Germline assignment: CDR1 LGHNA and CDR2 YSLEER. V was cut by 4 bases and J by 1 base, with 8 bases left in between. CDR3 sequence: CASSPGISYEQYF. As DNA, the CDR3 is TGCGCCAGCAGCCCGGGGATTTCCTACGAGCAGTACTTC.

The chain uses TRBV6-1 and TRBJ2-7; D is possibly TRBD1 or TRBD2 (5 bases each). Germline CDR1 reads MNHNS; CDR2 reads SASEGT. The CDR3 runs to 13 residues. With 1 base removed from V and 6 bases from J, the gap between germline ends came to 10 bases. This CDR3 reads CASSEGVGTEQYF. In DNA form, the CDR3 reads TGTGCCAGCAGTGAAGGTGTCGGGACCGAGCAGTACTTC.